The next 20 T cell receptor beta chains were all read from a single sample in a study of blood T cell repertoires in COVID-19. Profiled with immunoSEQ multiplex PCR; TCRdb holds only in-frame clones, not every one. The sample includes roughly 140,000 clones, more than 70% seen only once; the top ten take roughly 13%. Sequencing was carried out using peripheral blood. These receptors originate from a man aged 55 to 70 with active or convalescent COVID-19.

The chain is built from TRBV2 and TRBJ2-5; tentatively, D is TRBD2 (6 bases). V shed 6 bases and J shed 4 bases, with 18 bases lying between them. CDR1 and CDR2 (germline): SNHLY, FYNNEI. This CDR3 comprises 15 residues. The DNA for the CDR3 is TGTGCCAGCAGGGACACGAGGGCCGGGGGAGAGACCCAGTACTTC. Translating gives CASRDTRAGGETQYF.

The chain combines TRBV2 with TRBJ2-7; 11 bases agree with TRBD2. The length of the CDR3 is 16 residues. Per germline, CDR1 SNHLY and CDR2 FYNNEI. Trimming cost V 6 bases and J 5 bases; bases outside gene matches: 12. In DNA form, the CDR3 reads TGTGCCAGCAGCCAGTCCCTAGCGGGAGGTCAAGACGAGCAGTACTTC. It encodes CASSQSLAGGQDEQYF.

This sequence joins TRBV5-1 and TRBJ1-1; 8 nucleotides align to TRBD1. The trim removed 4 bases at V and 4 bases at J, leaving 3 bases unmatched. The CDR3 runs 13 residues. In germline, CDR1 is SGHRS, CDR2 YFSETQ. The CDR3 nucleotides read TGCGCCAGCAGCGTGGGGACAGGCACTGAAGCTTTCTTT. Translating it yields CASSVGTGTEAFF.

This clone was picked up one time. The chain uses TRBV3-1 (or the pseudogene TRBV3-2) and TRBJ2-3; the D gene is possibly TRBD2 (6 bases). CDR1 and CDR2 (germline): LGHDT, YNNKEL (reference sequence). This CDR3 is 13 amino acids long. Between the trimmed V and J ends, which lost 6 bases and 2 bases, there was a span of 9 bases. CDR3 coding DNA: TGTGCCAGCAGGGGACTTCCCACAGATACGCAGTATTTT. Encoded protein: CASRGLPTDTQYF.

The V and J genes are TRBV5-1 and TRBJ1-2, with D hard to call. The CDR3 is 12 residues long. CDR1 and CDR2 (germline): SGHRS, YFSETQ. Deletions cut 2 bases from V and 8 bases from J, with 10 bases between. The CDR3 region has the DNA TGCGCCAGCAGCTTATGGGGAGAAGGCTACACCTTC. This gives the protein CASSLWGEGYTF.

V gene TRBV29-1 combines with J gene TRBJ2-7; perhaps TRBD1 as D (6 bases). Trimming took 0 bases from V and 3 from J, leaving 12 bases between them. Germline V gene sequence: CDR1 SQVTM, CDR2 ANQGSEA. This CDR3 contains 14 residues. Written as DNA, the CDR3 is TGCAGCGTTGAAGATCCGGTCAGGGGCTACGAGCAGTACTTC. Its translation is CSVEDPVRGYEQYF.

This clone was picked up one time. The chain recombines TRBV6-5 with TRBJ2-3; 10 bases line up with TRBD2. Per germline, CDR1 MNHEY and CDR2 SVGAGI. Germline trimming cut 6 bases from V and 2 bases from J; bases unmatched to any gene: 2. The CDR3 runs to 14 residues. CDR3 DNA sequence: TGTGCCAGCAGCCTAGCGGGGGACACAGATACGCAGTATTTT. Translating it yields CASSLAGDTDTQYF.

V gene TRBV27 combines with J gene TRBJ1-1, with D possibly being TRBD1 (5 bases). The germline CDR1 and CDR2 sequences are MNHEY and SMNVEV (reference sequence). The CDR3 consists of 12 residues. The ends were cut back, 2 bases at V and 7 bases at J, with 8 bases in the middle. CDR3 amino acids: CASSLGGGEAFF. CDR3 sequence (DNA): TGTGCCAGCAGTTTAGGGGGGGGTGAAGCTTTCTTT.

V and J are TRBV13 and TRBJ2-7, with no clear D. This CDR3 comprises 15 residues. The germline V gene encodes CDR1 PRHDT and CDR2 FYEKMQ (reference sequence). V lost 0 bases and J 3 bases, leaving 12 bases between the germline ends. The CDR3 region is CASSLGLQMSYEQYF. The CDR3 nucleotides read TGTGCCAGCAGCTTAGGCTTACAGATGAGCTACGAGCAGTACTTC.

The CDR3 sequence is CASSSIQVYNEQFF. As DNA, the CDR3 is TGTGCCAGCAGTTCAATACAGGTATACAATGAGCAGTTCTTC. The V call is TRBV27, the J call TRBJ2-1; TRBD1 is a possible D gene (5 bases). Trimming took 4 bases from V and 4 from J, leaving 11 bases between them. The CDR3 loop spans 14 amino acids. Germline V gives CDR1 MNHEY, CDR2 SMNVEV (reference sequence).

The CDR3 region is CASEMPGDRRTQYF. CDR3 DNA: TGTGCCAGCGAAATGCCAGGGGACAGACGGACCCAGTACTTC. This chain joins TRBV7-9 and TRBJ2-5; 7 bases agree with TRBD1. Trimming cost V 8 bases and J 7 bases; bases outside gene matches: 13. Germline V lookup: CDR1 SEHNR, CDR2 FQNEAQ (reference sequence). The CDR3 totals 14 residues.

The chain employs TRBV11-3 and TRBJ2-5, with 8 nucleotides matching TRBD1. Germline V gives CDR1 SGHNT, CDR2 YENEEA. Trimming removed 5 bases from V and 4 bases from J; junction bases left unmatched: 9. CDR3 length: 15 residues. The CDR3 DNA reads TGTGCCAGCAGCAAAACCACAGGGGGAATAGAGACCCAGTACTTC. As protein: CASSKTTGGIETQYF. The entire variable domain, with the rest obtained from reference TRBV11-3 and TRBJ2-5, is as follows: EAGVVQSPRYKIIEKKQPVAFWCNPISGHNTLYWYLQNLGQGPELLIRYENEEAVDDSQLPKDRFSAERLKGVDSTLKIQPAELGDSAVYLCASSKTTGGIETQYFGPGTRLLVL.

The rearrangement uses TRBV18 and TRBJ2-7; D not resolved. Germline V CDR1 and CDR2: KGHSH, LQKENI. The CDR3 is 13 amino acids. Trimming removed 1 base from V and 2 bases from J, with 6 bases in between. CDR3 loop: CASSPRLPYEQYF. CDR3 coding DNA: TGTGCCAGCTCACCACGGCTTCCCTACGAGCAGTACTTC.

The chain recombines TRBV7-9 with TRBJ2-1; no definite D call. The CDR3 loop spans 14 amino acids. CDR1 is SEHNR, CDR2 FQNEAQ, per germline (reference sequence). V gave up 4 bases and J gave up 4 bases, with 11 bases separating them. This chain's CDR3 is CASSSNTGYNEQFF. The CDR3 region has the DNA TGTGCCAGCAGCTCGAACACGGGTTACAATGAGCAGTTCTTC.

This clone has more than one count but fewer than ten. This chain connects TRBV2 to TRBJ2-7, with 7 bases identical to TRBD1. This CDR3 comprises 12 residues. CDR1 SNHLY and CDR2 FYNNEI come from the germline V gene. Losses at the gene ends were 6 bases for V and 5 bases for J; bases not matched to a gene: 4. The CDR3 region is CASRTGNNEQYF. CDR3 DNA: TGTGCCAGCAGGACAGGGAATAACGAGCAGTACTTC.

In its sample, this clone was seen a few times. This sequence joins TRBV28 and TRBJ2-2; unclear D gene. V was cut by 6 bases and J by 1 base, with 3 bases left in between. This CDR3 region has 12 residues. Germline CDR1 MDHEN, CDR2 SYDVKM. CDR3 sequence: CASSRNTGELFF. The CDR3 DNA reads as TGTGCCAGCAGCAGGAACACCGGGGAGCTGTTTTTT.

The rearrangement joins TRBV5-1 to TRBJ1-1; D possibly corresponds to TRBD1 (6 bases). CDR3 length: 15 amino acids. Per the germline V gene, CDR1 is SGHRS and CDR2 is YFSETQ. Trimming stripped 2 bases from V and 1 base from J, with 12 bases between. CDR3 in amino acids: CASSFRDRKNTEAFF. CDR3 nucleotide sequence: TGCGCCAGCAGCTTCCGCGACAGGAAGAACACTGAAGCTTTCTTT.

J is TRBJ1-2 and V is TRBV18; 7 bases are shared with TRBD1. J lost 3 bases, V lost 4 bases, and 2 bases had no gene match. Germline-derived CDR1 and CDR2 are KGHSH and LQKENI. The CDR3 has 13 amino acids. The CDR3 here is CASSRGTDYGYTF. CDR3 in DNA: TGTGCCAGCTCACGTGGGACAGACTATGGCTACACCTTC.

The chain is built from TRBV4-2 and TRBJ2-7; tentative D call: TRBD2 (6 bases). Germline CDR1 reads LGHNA; CDR2 reads YNFKEQ. Trimming stripped 3 bases from V and 0 bases from J, with 15 bases between. This CDR3 contains 16 residues. This CDR3 reads CASSQNRRELSYEQYF. The CDR3 DNA follows: TGTGCCAGCAGCCAGAATAGGCGGGAACTCTCCTACGAGCAGTACTTC.

The genes are TRBV27 and TRBJ2-5; D is perhaps TRBD2 (6 bases). Trimming pared 3 bases from V and 3 bases from J, leaving 8 bases between. This CDR3 spans 13 amino acids. Germline assignment: CDR1 MNHEY and CDR2 SMNVEV (reference sequence). The CDR3 sequence is CASSFAGKETQYF. DNA for the CDR3: TGTGCCAGCAGTTTTGCGGGAAAAGAGACCCAGTACTTC.